The source of this T cell receptor beta chain is a study of cytomegalovirus exposure and HLA in healthy donors. The CDR3 length is 17 residues. Germline CDR1 MGHRA, CDR2 YSYEKL. Trimming left V 3 bases short and J 0 bases short, with 14 bases between. Points on this clone: No antigen is known for it.

Study observations and caveats: Later on, a genetic analysis was performed. It linked a missense variant in DCLRE1C with V- and J-gene trimming of TCR beta. In an earlier analysis, most TCR beta V segments were productive about 90% or about 30% of the time.

13 Jbeta primers and 60 Vbeta primers were used for the PCR. The table came from immunoSEQ multiplex PCR; TCRdb's copy has only in-frame clones and leaves some out. The sample has under 90,000 clones; about 90% are singletons. Material for sequencing was PBMCs. The V and J genes are TRBV4-1 and TRBJ1-4; tentatively, D is TRBD1 (5 bases). This clonotype originated in a man between 18 and 35 years old in good health and CMV-seronegative. This CDR3 reads CASSHLGALSTNEKLFF. CDR3 nucleotide sequence: TGCGCCAGCAGCCATTTAGGGGCTCTCTCAACTAATGAAAAACTGTTTTTT.